Detailed here is one T cell receptor beta chain. Its specificity is not known. MiXCR, run by TCRdb on the 5' RACE reads, gives a single entry per CDR3 protein. There are 350,000 to 550,000 distinct CDR3 sequences in the sample; roughly a sixth occur only once, and over 15% lies in the top ten. The record originates from a study of T cells after yellow fever vaccination. Study observations and caveats: Researchers cautioned that FACS-sorted repertoires could harbor abundant clonotypes contaminating from the bulk population.

The germline V gene has CDR1 SGHRS and CDR2 YFSETQ. CDR3 length: 13 residues. V lost 4 bases and J 6 bases, leaving 14 bases between the germline ends. This clonotype was obtained from a man aged 18 to 29 who received the YFV17D yellow fever vaccine. The starting material was PBMCs, obtained before the yellow fever booster vaccination. This chain links TRBV5-1 with TRBJ2-7, with D possibly matching TRBD1 (6 bases). CDR3 DNA sequence: TGCGCCAGCAGCCCCCAGACAGGCCCCGAGCAGTACTTC. Translated: CASSPQTGPEQYF. The whole variable domain, filled in from reference TRBV5-1 and TRBJ2-7, reads KAGVTQTPRYLIKTRGQQVTLSCSPISGHRSVSWYQQTPGQGLQFLFEYFSETQRNKGNFPGRFSGRQFSNSRSEMNVSTLELGDSALYLCASSPQTGPEQYFGPGTRLTVT.